Following are 29 T cell receptor beta chains from one sample sequenced in a study of early T cells in non-severe SARS-CoV-2 infection. MiXCR was run by TCRdb on the 5' RACE reads, yielding one entry per CDR3 protein. The sample includes tens of thousands of distinct CDR3 sequences, about 10% seen only once; the top ten take 8% to 10%. This specimen consisted of whole blood, obtained at baseline. The receptors come from an adult who was a healthcare worker with PCR-confirmed SARS-CoV-2 infection or an uninfected control (not recorded which).

This clonotype appeared many times. The chain carries TRBV12-3 or TRBV12-4 and TRBJ2-1, with D possibly matching TRBD2 (6 bases). V gave up 7 bases and J gave up 2 bases, with 18 bases separating them. This CDR3 comprises 16 residues. CDR3 DNA: TGTGCCAGCAAAACTCGCCTAGCGTTCACCTACAATGAGCAGTTCTTC. It translates to CASKTRLAFTYNEQFF.

The CDR3 here is CASSEQGMDQPQHF. The CDR3 DNA follows: TGTGCCAGCAGTGAGCAGGGGATGGATCAGCCCCAGCATTTT. V and J are TRBV2 and TRBJ1-5; perhaps TRBD1 as D (6 bases). Germline-derived CDR1 and CDR2 are SNHLY and FYNNEI. V shed 3 bases and J shed 5 bases, with 11 bases lying between them. The CDR3 covers 14 residues.

The V call is TRBV7-2, the J call TRBJ2-1; D may correspond to TRBD1 or TRBD2 (6 bases each). Germline CDR1 and CDR2: SGHTA and FQGNSA. Trimming took 5 bases from V and 2 from J, leaving 28 bases between them. The CDR3 loop spans 20 amino acids. CDR3 protein: CASSRPHLGSGGGAYNEQFF. The CDR3 bases are TGTGCCAGCAGCCGCCCGCATCTTGGGTCCGGGGGCGGGGCCTACAATGAGCAGTTCTTC.

This clonotype has only a few counts. An end of the junction does not agree with germline; a read error may underlie this. The V gene is TRBV2, the J gene TRBJ2-7; D is perhaps TRBD1 (6 bases). This CDR3 has 14 amino acids. The germline CDR1 and CDR2 sequences are SNHLY and FYNNEI. CDR3 coding DNA: TGTGCCAGCAGTGAACAGGGGCCCTCCCACGAGCAGTACTTC. Its translation: CASSEQGPSHEQYF.

The chain recombines TRBV21-1 with TRBJ2-7; the D call of TRBD1 is as the table states it, not checked on the DNA. TRBV21-1 is an annotated pseudogene. CDR3 length: 18 amino acids. In nucleotides, the CDR3 is TGTGCCAGCAGCAAAGAGGCTTACGCGGGGGGGTGCCCCTACGAGCAGTACTTC. Encoded protein: CASSKEAYAGGCPYEQYF.

The chain employs TRBV30 and TRBJ1-2; D gene uncertain. This CDR3 spans 10 amino acids. V was clipped by 3 bases and J by 3 bases, with 2 bases between them. The germline CDR1 and CDR2 sequences are GTSNPN and SVGIG (reference sequence). The CDR3 nucleotides read TGTGCCTGGAGGCACTATGGCTACACCTTC. Protein product: CAWRHYGYTF.

This clonotype occurred many times. The chain recombines TRBV11-3 with TRBJ2-1, with D possibly TRBD2 on 7 matching bases. The ends were cut back, 5 bases at V and 6 bases at J, with 17 bases in the middle. Germline CDR1 and CDR2: SGHNT and YENEEA. The CDR3 extends over 15 amino acids. CDR3 DNA: TGTGCCAGCAGCCCCTGGGGGGGCTCTGCCAATGAGCAGTTCTTC. It is translated as CASSPWGGSANEQFF.

This chain joins TRBV5-1 and TRBJ2-3; D is unresolved. CDR3 length equals 14 residues. Trimming shortened V by 6 bases and J by 1 base, and 12 bases separated the two germline ends. From germline, CDR1 is SGHRS and CDR2 YFSETQ. The CDR3 sequence is CASKVGVGTDTQYF. The DNA of the CDR3 is TGCGCCAGCAAGGTGGGTGTGGGCACAGATACGCAGTATTTT.

This clonotype turned up a few times. This sequence joins TRBV20-1 and TRBJ2-4; D not certain. The CDR3 sequence is 13 residues long. Trimming stripped 3 bases from V and 10 bases from J, with 16 bases between. The V gene's germline CDR1 is DFQATT and CDR2 SNEGSKA (reference sequence). The CDR3 DNA reads as TGCAGTGCTAGGAATCCGCGGAATCATATTCAGTACTTC. Its translation is CSARNPRNHIQYF.

This clonotype has a count of ten or more. V and J are TRBV7-9 and TRBJ2-7, with D tentatively TRBD2 (5 bases). The V end lost 5 bases, the J end lost 4 bases, and 9 bases lay between the germline ends. CDR3 length: 12 residues. Germline values: CDR1 SEHNR, CDR2 FQNEAQ (reference sequence). CDR3 in DNA: TGTGCCAGCAGCCGCGGGTCATACGAGCAGTACTTC. It codes for CASSRGSYEQYF.

V gene TRBV7-9 combines with J gene TRBJ1-5; 8 bases line up with TRBD1. J gave up 7 bases and V 5 bases, and 28 bases lay outside the gene matches. The V gene's germline CDR1 is SEHNR and CDR2 FQNEAQ (reference sequence). The CDR3 spans 21 residues. CDR3 protein: CASSIQGAFYPHKRVLQPQHF. CDR3 sequence (DNA): TGTGCCAGCAGCATTCAGGGGGCTTTCTATCCACACAAACGAGTTTTGCAGCCCCAGCATTTT. Variable domain in full (rest from reference TRBV7-9 and TRBJ1-5): DTGVSQNPRHKITKRGQNVTFRCDPISEHNRLYWYRQTLGQGPEFLTYFQNEAQLEKSRLLSDRFSAERPKGSFSTLEIQRTEQGDSAMYLCASSIQGAFYPHKRVLQPQHFGDGTRLSIL.

V usage is TRBV12-3 or TRBV12-4 and J usage is TRBJ1-5, with TRBD1 matching 9 bases. J gave up 5 bases and V 5 bases, and 1 base lay outside the gene matches. The CDR3 is made up of 13 amino acids. Written as DNA, the CDR3 is TGTGCCAGCAGTCGGACAGGGGATCAGCCCCAGCATTTT. Protein product: CASSRTGDQPQHF.

This clonotype came up a few times. The J gene is TRBJ2-5, the V gene TRBV19; TRBD2 aligns across 13 bases. V lost 1 base to trimming and J lost 3 bases; unmatched junction nucleotides: 2. CDR1 LNHDA and CDR2 SQIVND come from the germline V gene (reference sequence). This CDR3 has 16 amino acids. The chain's CDR3 is CASSIALAGGKETQYF. DNA for the CDR3: TGTGCCAGTAGTATAGCACTAGCGGGAGGGAAAGAGACCCAGTACTTC. The full variable domain, rest sourced from reference TRBV19 and TRBJ2-5, is DGGITQSPKYLFRKEGQNVTLSCEQNLNHDAMYWYRQDPGQGLRLIYYSQIVNDFQKGDIAEGYSVSREKKESFPLTVTSAQKNPTAFYLCASSIALAGGKETQYFGPGTRLLVL.

The rearrangement uses TRBV27 and TRBJ1-5; D is unclear. The CDR3 spans 15 residues. Trimming took off 2 bases at V and 1 base at J, with 9 bases between the two ends. The germline V gene has CDR1 MNHEY and CDR2 SMNVEV (reference sequence). The DNA of the CDR3 is TGTGCCAGCAGTTTAGCCGGGCTAAGCAATCAGCCCCAGCATTTT. It translates to CASSLAGLSNQPQHF.

This clonotype has only a few counts. DNA for the CDR3: TGTGCCAGCAGCGGCGAAGGAAGCGGCTACACAGATACGCAGTATTTT. Its translation: CASSGEGSGYTDTQYF. This sequence joins TRBV5-4 and TRBJ2-3, with D possibly being TRBD2 (5 bases). This CDR3 has 16 amino acids. Germline V gene sequence: CDR1 SGHNT, CDR2 YYREEE (reference sequence). V was pared by 4 bases and J by 2 bases, with 17 bases between.

This clonotype was seen repeatedly, ten times or more. The J gene is TRBJ2-7, the V gene TRBV4-1; D is perhaps TRBD2 (6 bases). From germline, CDR1 is MGHRA and CDR2 YSYEKL. Trimming took off 1 base at V and 3 bases at J, with 16 bases between the two ends. This CDR3 comprises 16 residues. The DNA of the CDR3 is TGCGCCAGCAGCCAAGGGACGCTAGCGCAGAACTACGAGCAGTACTTC. Translating it yields CASSQGTLAQNYEQYF.

This clonotype was counted ten times or more. The chain combines TRBV3-1 with TRBJ2-3, with no clear D. Trimming pared 0 bases from V and 10 bases from J, leaving 8 bases between. This CDR3 has 12 amino acids. Per germline, CDR1 LGHDT and CDR2 YNNKEL (reference sequence). The CDR3 loop reads CASSQDYHSQYF. In DNA form, the CDR3 reads TGTGCCAGCAGCCAAGACTACCATTCGCAGTATTTT.

In this sample, this clonotype turned up many times. V gene TRBV11-2 combines with J gene TRBJ2-5; D remains ambiguous. Germline V lookup: CDR1 SGHAT, CDR2 FQNNGV. Trimming stripped 5 bases from V and 5 bases from J, with 15 bases between. The CDR3 consists of 14 residues. CDR3 sequence: CASSTSRSTETQYF. CDR3 bases: TGTGCCAGCAGCACAAGCCGGTCGACGGAGACCCAGTACTTC. Together with reference TRBV11-2 and TRBJ2-5, the CDR3 gives the full variable domain: EAGVAQSPRYKIIEKRQSVAFWCNPISGHATLYWYQQILGQGPKLLIQFQNNGVVDDSQLPKDRFSAERLKGVDSTLKIQPAKLEDSAVYLCASSTSRSTETQYFGPGTRLLVL.

The chain carries TRBV7-9 and TRBJ2-7; TRBD1 matches 9 bases. Germline V gene lookup returns CDR1 SEHNR and CDR2 FQNEAQ (reference sequence). The ends lost 5 bases at V and 6 bases at J; junction bases unmatched: 2. This CDR3 region has 12 residues. The CDR3 nucleotides are TGTGCCAGCAGCGGGACAGGGTCCGAGCAGTACTTC. Translation gives CASSGTGSEQYF. Variable domain in full (rest from reference TRBV7-9 and TRBJ2-7): DTGVSQNPRHKITKRGQNVTFRCDPISEHNRLYWYRQTLGQGPEFLTYFQNEAQLEKSRLLSDRFSAERPKGSFSTLEIQRTEQGDSAMYLCASSGTGSEQYFGPGTRLTVT.

This clonotype has more than one count but fewer than ten. V gene TRBV20-1 combines with J gene TRBJ1-1; the D gene is possibly TRBD1 (6 bases). Looked up from germline, CDR1 is DFQATT and CDR2 is SNEGSKA (reference sequence). The CDR3 is made up of 15 amino acids. V shed 0 bases and J shed 1 base, with 12 bases lying between them. The DNA for the CDR3 is TGCAGTGCTAGAGACCCGGGGGCGGGGAACACTGAAGCTTTCTTT. Encoded protein: CSARDPGAGNTEAFF.

This rearrangement joins TRBV20-1 to TRBJ2-1; perhaps TRBD1 as D (6 bases). This CDR3 has 13 amino acids. V dropped 5 bases and J dropped 8 bases, with 16 bases sitting between them. CDR1 and CDR2 (germline): DFQATT, SNEGSKA (reference sequence). CDR3 nucleotide sequence: TGCAGTGCTCCAGGGGTAGGAGTCCATGAGCAGTTCTTC. Amino acid sequence: CSAPGVGVHEQFF.

Ten or more counts support this clonotype. CDR3 region: CASSASQGPYEQYF. DNA of the CDR3: TGTGCCAGCAGTGCTTCACAGGGACCTTACGAGCAGTACTTC. This chain uses TRBV2 with TRBJ2-7; D possibly corresponds to TRBD1 (6 bases). V was trimmed by 4 bases and J by 4 bases, leaving 14 bases between them. CDR1 and CDR2 (germline): SNHLY, FYNNEI. The CDR3 extends over 14 amino acids.

This clonotype came up a few times. This sequence joins TRBV5-4 and TRBJ1-2, with D possibly matching TRBD1 (5 bases). V dropped 4 bases and J dropped 4 bases, with 14 bases sitting between them. CDR3 length equals 14 residues. CDR1 and CDR2 (germline): SGHNT, YYREEE (reference sequence). The CDR3 is CASSPWGEAYGYTF. The DNA for the CDR3 is TGTGCCAGCAGCCCCTGGGGGGAGGCCTATGGCTACACCTTC.

This clonotype was recorded many times. The V and J genes are TRBV20-1 and TRBJ1-6; D might be TRBD1 (6 bases). Per germline, CDR1 DFQATT and CDR2 SNEGSKA (reference sequence). The V end lost 6 bases, the J end lost 0 bases, and 15 bases lay between the germline ends. This CDR3 region has 16 residues. The CDR3 loop is CSAPGQRSSYNSPLHF. The CDR3 bases are TGCAGTGCACCTGGACAGAGGAGCTCCTATAATTCACCCCTCCACTTT.

This clonotype was seen ten or more times. The chain uses TRBV6-5 and TRBJ2-5, with TRBD2 identical over 12 bases. Germline V CDR1 and CDR2: MNHEY, SVGAGI. Trimming cost V 0 bases and J 5 bases; bases outside gene matches: 1. CDR3 length: 15 residues. The CDR3 bases are TGTGCCAGCAGTTACTCGACTAGCGGGAGCGAGACCCAGTACTTC. It is translated as CASSYSTSGSETQYF.

The rearrangement uses TRBV11-2 and TRBJ2-7, with D maybe TRBD1 (6 bases). The CDR3 spans 17 residues. Germline V CDR1 and CDR2: SGHAT, FQNNGV. With 0 bases removed from V and 0 bases from J, the gap between germline ends came to 15 bases. The CDR3, as DNA: TGTGCCAGCAGCTTAGATTCGGACAGTTACAGCTCCTACGAGCAGTACTTC. It is translated as CASSLDSDSYSSYEQYF. The full variable domain, completed using reference TRBV11-2 and TRBJ2-7, is EAGVAQSPRYKIIEKRQSVAFWCNPISGHATLYWYQQILGQGPKLLIQFQNNGVVDDSQLPKDRFSAERLKGVDSTLKIQPAKLEDSAVYLCASSLDSDSYSSYEQYFGPGTRLTVT.

Only a few counts were recorded for this clonotype. CDR3 in amino acids: CAWSVSGANPNSPLHF. The CDR3 DNA follows: TGTGCCTGGAGTGTATCAGGGGCTAATCCCAATTCACCCCTCCACTTT. The chain uses TRBV30 and TRBJ1-6; possibly TRBD1 for D (6 bases). This CDR3 has 16 residues. Germline lookup yields CDR1 GTSNPN and CDR2 SVGIG (reference sequence). V lost 0 bases and J lost 7, with 16 bases in between.

This clonotype was seen a few times. The rearrangement uses TRBV11-2 and TRBJ2-1, with D perhaps TRBD2 (5 bases). This CDR3 is 15 amino acids long. Germline CDR1 is SGHAT and CDR2 is FQNNGV. Trimming took 3 bases from V and 0 from J, leaving 9 bases between them. The CDR3 DNA reads as TGTGCCAGCAGCTTTTTTAGCGCCTCCTACAATGAGCAGTTCTTC. Its protein is CASSFFSASYNEQFF.

In its sample, this clonotype was seen a few times. The chain uses TRBV12-3 or TRBV12-4 and TRBJ2-3, with no clear D. The V gene lost 7 bases and the J gene lost 7 bases, with 9 bases spanning the gap. The CDR3 has 11 amino acids. In nucleotides, the CDR3 is TGTGCCAGCACCCCGGGTTATACGCAGTATTTT. Protein: CASTPGYTQYF.